This T cell receptor (beta chain) was observed in a study of shared clonotypes between healthy human individuals. Findings and limits, study-wide: Among donors, the sharing of clonotypes was expected to be influenced by sequencing depth.

Assay: immunoSEQ multiplex PCR; the TCRdb copy retains only in-frame clones and omits some. This sample carries around 1.6 million clones, 95% to 99% of them seen once, and the ten largest clones take about 0.45%. The germline CDR1 and CDR2 sequences are LNHDA and SQIVND (reference sequence). V gave up 4 bases and J gave up 7 bases; unmatched junction bases: 9. This CDR3 comprises 15 residues. Details on this clone: Its antigen is as yet unknown.

The gene calls are TRBV19 and TRBJ1-5; 8 nucleotides align to TRBD1. The TCR comes from a man under 40 in good health. Sequencing was done on a sample of naive CD4+ T cells sorted from blood. Subset here: CD45RA+ positively selected. The CDR3 DNA is TGTGCCAGTAGTAAGTTAGGACAGGGCGAACAGCCCCAGCATTTT. Translation gives CASSKLGQGEQPQHF.